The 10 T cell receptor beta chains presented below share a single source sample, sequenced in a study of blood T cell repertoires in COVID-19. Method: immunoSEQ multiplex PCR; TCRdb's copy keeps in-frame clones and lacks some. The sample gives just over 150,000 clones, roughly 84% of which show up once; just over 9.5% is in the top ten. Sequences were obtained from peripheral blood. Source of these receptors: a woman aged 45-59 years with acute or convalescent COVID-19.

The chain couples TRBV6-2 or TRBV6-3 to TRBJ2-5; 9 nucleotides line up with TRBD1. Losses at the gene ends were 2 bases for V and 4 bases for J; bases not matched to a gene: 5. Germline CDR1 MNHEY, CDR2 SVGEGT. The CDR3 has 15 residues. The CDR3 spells CASSYAGQGRETQYF. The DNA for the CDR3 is TGTGCCAGCAGTTACGCGGGACAGGGACGAGAGACCCAGTACTTC.

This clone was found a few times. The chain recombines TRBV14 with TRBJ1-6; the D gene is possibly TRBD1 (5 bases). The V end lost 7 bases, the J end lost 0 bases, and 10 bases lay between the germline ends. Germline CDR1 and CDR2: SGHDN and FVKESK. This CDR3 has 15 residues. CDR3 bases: TGTGCCAGCAATCGGGGGAGCTCCTATAATTCACCCCTCCACTTT. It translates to CASNRGSSYNSPLHF.

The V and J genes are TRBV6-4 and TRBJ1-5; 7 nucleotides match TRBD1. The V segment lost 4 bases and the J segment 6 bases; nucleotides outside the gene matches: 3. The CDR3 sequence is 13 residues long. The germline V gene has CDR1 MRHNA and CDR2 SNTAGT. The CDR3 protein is CASSATGTQPQHF. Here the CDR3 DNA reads TGTGCCAGCAGTGCGACAGGGACTCAGCCCCAGCATTTT.

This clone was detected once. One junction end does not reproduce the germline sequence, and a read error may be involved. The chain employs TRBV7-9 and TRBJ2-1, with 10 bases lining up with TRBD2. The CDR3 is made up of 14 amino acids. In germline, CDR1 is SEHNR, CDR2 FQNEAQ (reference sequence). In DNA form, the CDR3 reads TGTGCCAGCAGCTTCCTAGCGGGGGCCGGGGAGCCAGTCTTC. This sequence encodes CASSFLAGAGEPVF.

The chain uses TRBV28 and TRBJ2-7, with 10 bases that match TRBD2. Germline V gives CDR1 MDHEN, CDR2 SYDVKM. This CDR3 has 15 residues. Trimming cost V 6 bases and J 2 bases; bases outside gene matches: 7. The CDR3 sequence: CASRNEAGGPYEQYF. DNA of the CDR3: TGTGCCAGCAGGAACGAAGCGGGAGGGCCCTACGAGCAGTACTTC.

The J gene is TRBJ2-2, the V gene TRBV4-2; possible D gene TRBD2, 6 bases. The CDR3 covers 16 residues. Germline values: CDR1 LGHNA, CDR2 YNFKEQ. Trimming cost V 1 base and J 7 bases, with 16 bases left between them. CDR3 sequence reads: CASSQVAGGDGGELFF. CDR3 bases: TGTGCCAGCAGCCAAGTAGCCGGGGGTGATGGCGGGGAGCTGTTTTTT.

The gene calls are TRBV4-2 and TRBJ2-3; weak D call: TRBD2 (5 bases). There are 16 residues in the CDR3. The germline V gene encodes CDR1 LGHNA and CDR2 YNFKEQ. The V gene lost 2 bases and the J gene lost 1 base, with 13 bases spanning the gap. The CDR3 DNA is TGTGCCAGCAGCCAATTGCGGGTTAAGGGCACAGATACGCAGTATTTT. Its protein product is CASSQLRVKGTDTQYF.

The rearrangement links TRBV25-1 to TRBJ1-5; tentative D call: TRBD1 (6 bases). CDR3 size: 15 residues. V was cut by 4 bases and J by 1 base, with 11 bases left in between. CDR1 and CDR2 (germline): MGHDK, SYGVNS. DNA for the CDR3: TGTGCCAGCAGTGGAACAGGGTTGAGCAATCAGCCCCAGCATTTT. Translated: CASSGTGLSNQPQHF.

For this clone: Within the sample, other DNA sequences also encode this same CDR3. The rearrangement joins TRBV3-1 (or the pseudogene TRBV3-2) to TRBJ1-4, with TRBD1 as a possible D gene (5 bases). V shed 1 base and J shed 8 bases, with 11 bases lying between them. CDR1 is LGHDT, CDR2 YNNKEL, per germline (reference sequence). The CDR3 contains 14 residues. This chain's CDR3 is CASSQVQGREKLFF. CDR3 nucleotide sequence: TGTGCCAGCAGCCAAGTGCAGGGTAGGGAAAAACTGTTTTTT.

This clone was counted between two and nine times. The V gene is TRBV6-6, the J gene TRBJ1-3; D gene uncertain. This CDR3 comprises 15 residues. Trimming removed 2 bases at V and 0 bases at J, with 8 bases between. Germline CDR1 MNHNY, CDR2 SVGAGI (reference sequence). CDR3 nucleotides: TGTGCCAGCAGTTACCAGATTGACTCTGGAAACACCATATATTTT. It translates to CASSYQIDSGNTIYF.